The entry below describes one T cell receptor beta chain. This entry comes from a study of blood T cell repertoires in COVID-19. Germline CDR1 reads LNHDA; CDR2 reads SQIVND (reference sequence). The V end was cut by 7 bases, the J end by 3 bases, with 9 bases between. The CDR3 is 12 amino acids. Measured with immunoSEQ multiplex PCR; TCRdb has only the in-frame clones, and not every one. Of approximately 13,000 clones listed, around 80% are singletons. The receptor's source is a woman aged 45-65 years with active or convalescent COVID-19. The sequencing sample was made of peripheral blood. J is TRBJ1-2 and V is TRBV19, with a possible D match to TRBD1 (5 bases). Written as DNA, the CDR3 is TGTGCCAGTATGGGGCAGGACTATGGCTACACCTTC. This sequence encodes CASMGQDYGYTF.